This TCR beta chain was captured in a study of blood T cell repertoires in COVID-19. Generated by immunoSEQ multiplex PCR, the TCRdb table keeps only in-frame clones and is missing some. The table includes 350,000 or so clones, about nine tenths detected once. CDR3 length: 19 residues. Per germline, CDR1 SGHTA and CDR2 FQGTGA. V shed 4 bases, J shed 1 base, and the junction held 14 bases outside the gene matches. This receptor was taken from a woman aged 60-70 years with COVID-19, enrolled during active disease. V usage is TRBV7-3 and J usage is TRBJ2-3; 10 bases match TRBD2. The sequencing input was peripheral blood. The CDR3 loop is CASSSSPRASGGGTDTQYF. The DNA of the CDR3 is TGTGCCAGCAGCTCCTCCCCCAGAGCCAGCGGGGGGGGCACAGATACGCAGTATTTT. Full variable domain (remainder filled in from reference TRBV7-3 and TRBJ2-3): GAGVSQTPSNKVTEKGKYVELRCDPISGHTALYWYRQSLGQGPEFLIYFQGTGAADDSGLPNDRFFAVRPEGSVSTLKIQRTERGDSAVYLCASSSSPRASGGGTDTQYFGPGTRLTVL.